The 28 T cell receptor beta chains below were found in one sample sequenced in a study of cytomegalovirus exposure and HLA in healthy donors. The PCR used 60 Vbeta and 13 Jbeta primers. Libraries were prepared by immunoSEQ multiplex PCR; TCRdb keeps only in-frame clonotypes and omits some of them. The sample holds more than 110,000 clones; around 82% are singletons and the top ten take about 2.5%. The specimen was PBMCs. The receptors derive from a man aged 45-65 years in good health and CMV-seronegative.

This clone appeared a single time. The chain joins TRBV19 to TRBJ1-5, with D uncertain. V was trimmed by 4 bases and J by 5 bases, leaving 12 bases between them. Germline CDR1 reads LNHDA; CDR2 reads SQIVND (reference sequence). The CDR3 has 14 amino acids. The CDR3 nucleotides are TGTGCCAGTAGTACGTTGTTGGGAGATCAGCCCCAGCATTTT. It is translated as CASSTLLGDQPQHF.

The chain combines TRBV9 with TRBJ1-3; 7 nucleotides line up with TRBD1. Looked up from germline, CDR1 is SGDLS and CDR2 is YYNGEE. This CDR3 is built from 14 residues. V trimming: 6 bases; J trimming: 4 bases; junction bases outside the gene matches: 7. Here the CDR3 reads CASTPQGNGNTIYF. For the CDR3, the DNA is TGTGCCAGCACCCCACAGGGGAACGGAAACACCATATATTTT.

This chain joins TRBV27 and TRBJ2-7; 13 nucleotides line up with TRBD2. The ends lost 4 bases at V and 5 bases at J; junction bases unmatched: 8. Looked up from germline, CDR1 is MNHEY and CDR2 is SMNVEV (reference sequence). The CDR3 has 16 residues. This chain's CDR3 is CASSSALAGGPHEQYF. The CDR3 DNA reads TGTGCCAGCAGTTCAGCACTAGCGGGAGGGCCCCACGAGCAGTACTTC.

This clone was counted only a few times. This chain joins TRBV5-1 and TRBJ1-2; tentative D call: TRBD1 (5 bases). V was cut by 0 bases and J by 1 base, with 7 bases left in between. CDR1 and CDR2 (germline): SGHRS, YFSETQ. The CDR3 has 14 amino acids. In DNA, the CDR3 is TGCGCCAGCAGCTTGGGGACAAGTAACTATGGCTACACCTTC. This gives the protein CASSLGTSNYGYTF.

V and J are TRBV29-1 and TRBJ2-3, with TRBD2 matching over 7 bases. CDR1 is SQVTM and CDR2 is ANQGSEA in the germline V gene. The V gene end was trimmed by 7 bases and the J gene end by 2 bases; junction bases not matched to a gene: 3. This CDR3 comprises 12 residues. The CDR3 nucleotides are TGCAGCGCTCTAGCGGACACAGATACGCAGTATTTT. Translated: CSALADTDTQYF.

The chain uses TRBV2 and TRBJ1-5; 9 bases match TRBD1. The CDR3 runs to 16 residues. V gave up 3 bases and J gave up 4 bases; unmatched junction bases: 7. CDR1 SNHLY and CDR2 FYNNEI come from the germline V gene. The CDR3 nucleotides are TGTGCCAGCAGTGAGGGGCTGACAGGGGGAAATCAGCCCCAGCATTTT. Amino acids: CASSEGLTGGNQPQHF. The complete variable domain, with remaining parts taken from reference TRBV2 and TRBJ1-5, reads EPEVTQTPSHQVTQMGQEVILRCVPISNHLYFYWYRQILGQKVEFLVSFYNNEISEKSEIFDDQFSVERPDGSNFTLKIRSTKLEDSAMYFCASSEGLTGGNQPQHFGDGTRLSIL.

The chain carries TRBV28 and TRBJ2-7, with a possible D match to TRBD1 (6 bases). The CDR3 is 14 amino acids. Looked up from germline, CDR1 is MDHEN and CDR2 is SYDVKM. Trimming removed 8 bases from V and 1 base from J, with 15 bases in between. CDR3 nucleotides: TGTGCCAGCTGCCAGGGCAGGGGATCCTACGAGCAGTACTTC. Its translation: CASCQGRGSYEQYF.

The gene calls are TRBV2 and TRBJ1-4, with unresolved D. V dropped 7 bases and J dropped 1 base, with 10 bases sitting between them. Germline assignment: CDR1 SNHLY and CDR2 FYNNEI. This CDR3 region has 14 residues. The CDR3, as DNA: TGTGCCAGCACACCTCGAGTAACTAATGAAAAACTGTTTTTT. Residues: CASTPRVTNEKLFF.

This clone has a single count. This chain uses TRBV7-9 with TRBJ2-7; a weak D match, TRBD1 (6 bases). The CDR3 contains 15 residues. Trimming stripped 6 bases from V and 3 bases from J, with 18 bases between. Per germline, CDR1 SEHNR and CDR2 FQNEAQ (reference sequence). The chain's CDR3 is CASSPPGHTIYEQYF. The CDR3 DNA sequence: TGTGCCAGCAGTCCACCGGGACATACCATCTACGAGCAGTACTTC.

This clone was counted only a few times. The chain recombines TRBV5-6 with TRBJ2-3, with D possibly matching TRBD1 (6 bases). Between the trimmed V and J ends, which lost 0 bases and 6 bases, there was a span of 14 bases. This CDR3 is built from 15 residues. CDR1 and CDR2 from the germline V gene are SGHDT and YYEEEE. CDR3 residues: CASSLVQGGPDTQYF. The CDR3 DNA reads TGTGCCAGCAGCTTGGTACAGGGCGGTCCGGATACGCAGTATTTT.

This rearrangement joins TRBV6-1 to TRBJ1-1, with D possibly being TRBD1 (6 bases). Germline CDR1 is MNHNS and CDR2 is SASEGT. Trimming cost V 4 bases and J 1 base, with 13 bases left between them. The CDR3 is 15 residues long. The CDR3 region has the DNA TGTGCCAGCAGTGTAAGGGGACACTCGAACACTGAAGCTTTCTTT. Protein sequence: CASSVRGHSNTEAFF.

The chain combines TRBV19 with TRBJ1-1; no clear D gene. The CDR3 length is 13 residues. V gave up 1 base and J gave up 1 base, with 4 bases separating them. The germline gives CDR1 LNHDA, CDR2 SQIVND (reference sequence). The CDR3 here is CASSIVQNTEAFF. The CDR3 bases are TGTGCCAGTAGTATAGTACAGAACACTGAAGCTTTCTTT.

This clone showed up just once. This chain uses TRBV13 with TRBJ2-4; D gene ambiguous. CDR3 length equals 16 residues. With 5 bases removed from V and 0 bases from J, the gap between germline ends came to 14 bases. The germline V gene has CDR1 PRHDT and CDR2 FYEKMQ (reference sequence). The CDR3 is CASSPNLLVAKNIQYF. The CDR3 DNA sequence: TGTGCCAGCAGCCCAAACCTACTCGTAGCCAAAAACATTCAGTACTTC.

To note about this clone: Compared with germline, one end of the junction differs, possibly owing to a read error. The rearrangement uses TRBV19 and TRBJ2-2; TRBD2 agrees at 7 bases. The CDR3 consists of 15 residues. CDR1 and CDR2 (germline): LNHDA, SQIVND (reference sequence). CDR3 protein: CVSSELTGGTGELFF. The CDR3 DNA reads as TGTGTCAGTAGTGAACTAACGGGGGGCACCGGGGAGCTGTTTTTT.

About this clone: The junction departs from the called germline gene at one end, perhaps through a read error. The chain uses TRBV30 and TRBJ2-3; no clear D. Germline V gives CDR1 GTSNPN, CDR2 SVGIG (reference sequence). The CDR3 length is 13 residues. CDR3 sequence (DNA): TGTGCCTGGAGTGTAAGCCGGGTCCCAGTCGCAGTATTT. Translation: CAWSVSRVPVAVF. Using reference TRBV30 and TRBJ2-3 for the parts outside the CDR3, the full variable domain is SQTIHQWPATLVQPVGSPLSLECTVEGTSNPNLYWYRQAAGRGLQLLFYSVGIGQISSEVPQNLSASRPQDRQFILSSKKLLLSDSGFYLCAWSVSRVPVAVFGPGTRLTVL.

The V call is TRBV7-3, the J call TRBJ2-1; 7 positions match TRBD1. Losses at the gene ends were 1 base for V and 9 bases for J; bases not matched to a gene: 9. The CDR3 is 15 amino acids. Germline values: CDR1 SGHTA, CDR2 FQGTGA. The CDR3 bases are TGTGCCAGCAGCTTAAGAGGGGGCGACCGAGGTGAGCAGTTCTTC. Amino acid sequence: CASSLRGGDRGEQFF.

The chain uses TRBV30 and TRBJ1-2; 10 bases map to TRBD1. V dropped 2 bases and J dropped 6; count of bases not matched to a gene: 9. The CDR3 is 15 residues long. Per germline, CDR1 GTSNPN and CDR2 SVGIG (reference sequence). DNA of the CDR3: TGTGCCTGGAGTTCGGGCCCCGGACAGGGGGATGGCTACACCTTC. It is translated as CAWSSGPGQGDGYTF.

This clone was counted only a few times. The V and J genes are TRBV7-6 and TRBJ2-7; possibly TRBD1 for D (6 bases). Germline V gene sequence: CDR1 SGHVS, CDR2 FNYEAQ. The V and J ends lost 5 bases and 5 bases respectively, with 16 bases between them. This CDR3 contains 14 residues. In DNA, the CDR3 is TGTGCCAGCAGCCAGACAGGTTCCCACCACGAGCAGTACTTC. The encoded protein is CASSQTGSHHEQYF.

This chain uses TRBV28 with TRBJ2-7, with D maybe TRBD1 (6 bases). The V gene's germline CDR1 is MDHEN and CDR2 SYDVKM. The CDR3 has 13 amino acids. V was trimmed by 5 bases and J by 7 bases, leaving 15 bases between them. The CDR3 sequence: CASSPPGAREQYF. The CDR3 nucleotides are TGTGCCAGCAGTCCCCCAGGGGCGCGGGAGCAGTACTTC.

The chain is built from TRBV2 and TRBJ1-1, with 7 nucleotides matching TRBD1. The V gene's germline CDR1 is SNHLY and CDR2 FYNNEI. After removal of 3 bases from V and 4 bases from J, the junction contained 5 bases not matched to a gene. This CDR3 comprises 14 residues. Here the CDR3 DNA reads TGTGCCAGCAGTGATTCAGGGGGTGTCACTGAAGCTTTCTTT. Protein sequence: CASSDSGGVTEAFF.

V and J are TRBV5-4 and TRBJ2-1, with 7 nucleotides matching TRBD2. The CDR3 has 15 residues. The germline V gene encodes CDR1 SGHNT and CDR2 YYREEE (reference sequence). The V and J ends lost 9 bases and 8 bases, in that order; junction bases with no gene match: 17. For the CDR3, the DNA is TGTGCCATATATCTTACGGGGGGATTATTGCATGAGCAGTTCTTC. Protein sequence: CAIYLTGGLLHEQFF. Based on the CDR3 plus reference TRBV5-4 and TRBJ2-1, the full variable domain is ETGVTQSPTHLIKTRGQQVTLRCSSQSGHNTVSWYQQALGQGPQFIFQYYREEENGRGNFPPRFSGLQFPNYSSELNVNALELDDSALYLCAIYLTGGLLHEQFFGPGTRLTVL.

The rearrangement links TRBV19 to TRBJ2-1, with 9 bases lining up with TRBD1. Germline V lookup: CDR1 LNHDA, CDR2 SQIVND (reference sequence). Trimming removed 5 bases from V and 4 bases from J; junction bases left unmatched: 9. The CDR3 covers 16 residues. CDR3: CASSYRDRVSYNEQFF. Written as DNA, the CDR3 is TGTGCCAGTAGTTACCGGGACAGGGTATCGTACAATGAGCAGTTCTTC.

The chain recombines TRBV25-1 with TRBJ1-1, with 9 bases identical to TRBD1. Germline-derived CDR1 and CDR2 are MGHDK and SYGVNS. The J segment lost 1 base and the V segment lost 2 bases, leaving 2 bases of the junction unmatched. The CDR3 runs 15 residues. DNA for the CDR3: TGTGCCAGCAGTGAACTGACAGGGGGGAACACTGAAGCTTTCTTT. This sequence encodes CASSELTGGNTEAFF. Complete variable domain (other parts from reference TRBV25-1 and TRBJ1-1): EADIYQTPRYLVIGTGKKITLECSQTMGHDKMYWYQQDPGMELHLIHYSYGVNSTEKGDLSSESTVSRIRTEHFPLTLESARPSHTSQYLCASSELTGGNTEAFFGQGTRLTVV.

The rearrangement uses TRBV11-1 and TRBJ2-5; 7 bases are shared with TRBD2. Germline lookup yields CDR1 SGHAT and CDR2 FQDESV (reference sequence). This CDR3 spans 16 amino acids. V shed 3 bases, J shed 3 bases, and the junction held 10 bases outside the gene matches. CDR3 amino acids: CASSFFGWRGKETQYF. The CDR3 DNA is TGTGCCAGCAGCTTCTTCGGCTGGCGGGGGAAAGAGACCCAGTACTTC. Full variable domain (outside the CDR3, taken from reference TRBV11-1 and TRBJ2-5): EAEVAQSPRYKITEKSQAVAFWCDPISGHATLYWYRQILGQGPELLVQFQDESVVDDSQLPKDRFSAERLKGVDSTLKIQPAELGDSAMYLCASSFFGWRGKETQYFGPGTRLLVL.

The chain links TRBV18 to TRBJ2-2, with 9 bases aligning to TRBD1. Germline CDR1 KGHSH, CDR2 LQKENI. V dropped 2 bases and J dropped 3; count of bases not matched to a gene: 4. The CDR3 runs 16 residues. The CDR3 DNA sequence: TGTGCCAGCTCACCAAGGGACAGGGTTGACACCGGGGAGCTGTTTTTT. Translation gives CASSPRDRVDTGELFF.

V is TRBV9 and J is TRBJ1-1; D call uncertain. V dropped 0 bases and J dropped 6 bases, with 9 bases sitting between them. CDR1 and CDR2 from the germline V gene are SGDLS and YYNGEE. This CDR3 is built from 13 residues. CDR3 nucleotides: TGTGCCAGCAGCGTAGTTGGCGGTCCTGAAGCTTTCTTT. Translation: CASSVVGGPEAFF.

The chain is built from TRBV5-1 and TRBJ2-5; no clear D gene. CDR1 SGHRS and CDR2 YFSETQ come from the germline V gene. The CDR3 contains 12 residues. The V end lost 4 bases, the J end lost 2 bases, and 6 bases lay between the germline ends. Here the CDR3 DNA reads TGCGCCAGCAGCCCGACTCAAGAGACCCAGTACTTC. It codes for CASSPTQETQYF.

The chain has TRBV5-1 and TRBJ2-1; D perhaps matches TRBD2 (5 bases). Germline assignment: CDR1 SGHRS and CDR2 YFSETQ. The V and J ends lost 0 bases and 7 bases respectively, with 5 bases between them. The length of the CDR3 is 12 residues. The CDR3 region is CASSLGGNEQFF. In DNA, the CDR3 is TGCGCCAGCAGCTTGGGAGGGAATGAGCAGTTCTTC.